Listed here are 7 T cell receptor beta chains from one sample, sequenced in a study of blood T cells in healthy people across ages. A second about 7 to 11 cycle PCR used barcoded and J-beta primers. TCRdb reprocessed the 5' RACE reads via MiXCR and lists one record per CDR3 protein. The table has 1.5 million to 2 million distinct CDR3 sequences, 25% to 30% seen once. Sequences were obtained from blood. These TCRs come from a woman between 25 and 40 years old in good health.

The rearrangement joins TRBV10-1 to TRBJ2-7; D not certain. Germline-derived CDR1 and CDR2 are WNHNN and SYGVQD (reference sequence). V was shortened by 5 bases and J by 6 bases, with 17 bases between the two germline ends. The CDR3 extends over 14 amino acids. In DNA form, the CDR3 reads TGCGCCAGCAGTCGGAACGGTGGGTCTCGCGAGCAGTACTTC. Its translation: CASSRNGGSREQYF.

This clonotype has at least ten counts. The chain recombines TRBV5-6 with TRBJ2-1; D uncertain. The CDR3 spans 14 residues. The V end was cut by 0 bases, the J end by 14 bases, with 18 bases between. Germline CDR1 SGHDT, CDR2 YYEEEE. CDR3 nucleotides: TGTGCCAGCAGCTTGGCCGTGGTAGCCGCGTCGAAGTTCTTC. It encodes CASSLAVVAASKFF.

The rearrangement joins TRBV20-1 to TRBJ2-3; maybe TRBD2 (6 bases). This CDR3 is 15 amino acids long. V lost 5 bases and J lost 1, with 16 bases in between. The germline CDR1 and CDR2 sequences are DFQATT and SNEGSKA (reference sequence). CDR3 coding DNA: TGCAGTGCTCCCCGTCCGGGAGCCCGCACAGATACGCAGTATTTT. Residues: CSAPRPGARTDTQYF.

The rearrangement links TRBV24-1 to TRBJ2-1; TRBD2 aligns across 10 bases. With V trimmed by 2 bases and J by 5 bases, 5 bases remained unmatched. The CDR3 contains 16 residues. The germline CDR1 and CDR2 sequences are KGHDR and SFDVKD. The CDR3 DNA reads TGTGCCACCAGTGATTCGGCTAGCGGGGGTCACAATGAGCAGTTCTTC. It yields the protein CATSDSASGGHNEQFF.

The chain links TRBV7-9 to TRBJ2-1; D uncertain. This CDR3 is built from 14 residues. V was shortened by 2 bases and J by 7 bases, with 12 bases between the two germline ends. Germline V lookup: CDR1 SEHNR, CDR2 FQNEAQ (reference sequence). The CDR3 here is CASSLQSWVNEQFF. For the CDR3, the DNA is TGTGCCAGCAGCTTACAAAGCTGGGTAAATGAGCAGTTCTTC.

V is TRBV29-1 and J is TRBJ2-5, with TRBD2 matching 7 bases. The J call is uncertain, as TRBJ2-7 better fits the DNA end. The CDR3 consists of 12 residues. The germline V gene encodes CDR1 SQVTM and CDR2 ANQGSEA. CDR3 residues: CSSVGGSGEQYF. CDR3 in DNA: TGCAGCTCAGTCGGGGGGTCAGGCGAGCAGTACTTC.

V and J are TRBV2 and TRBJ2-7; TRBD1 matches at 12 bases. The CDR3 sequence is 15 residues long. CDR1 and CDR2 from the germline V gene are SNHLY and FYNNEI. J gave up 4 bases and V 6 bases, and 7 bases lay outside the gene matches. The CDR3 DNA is TGTGCCAGCAGGACCGGGACAGGGGGCGGTTACGAGCAGTACTTC. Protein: CASRTGTGGGYEQYF.